Included here is one TCR beta chain sequence, with context. The library targeted TCRbeta and was prepared with unique molecular identifiers. TCRdb ran MiXCR on the PCR reads and lists one entry per CDR3 protein. The data contain under 850,000 distinct CDR3 sequences, around 13% of them singletons. The data derive from a study of T-cell reconstitution after alpha-beta-depleted transplantation in children. Deletions cut 1 base from V and 8 bases from J, with 11 bases between. Germline CDR1 LNHNV, CDR2 YYDKDF (reference sequence). This CDR3 is 14 amino acids long. The V and J genes are TRBV15 and TRBJ2-2, with D uncertain. The sample was PBMCs, taken before TCRalphabeta/CD19-depleted stem cell transplant. The source is a girl under 10 years old with congenital amegakaryocytic thrombocytopenia, due to receive a stem cell transplant. In nucleotides, the CDR3 is TGTGCCACCAGCAGAGGTGCCCCCAGGGGGGAGCTGTTTTTT. The encoded protein is CATSRGAPRGELFF.